These 12 T cell receptor beta chains came from one sample sequenced in a study of T-cell reconstitution after alpha-beta-depleted transplantation in children. For TCRbeta, the library was prepared with unique molecular identifiers. Via MiXCR, TCRdb re-called the PCR reads, giving one row per CDR3 protein. The sample records a few hundred thousand distinct CDR3 sequences, about 9.2% being singletons. The material was PBMCs from the stem cell graft donor, obtained from the stem cell graft. The receptor source for this set is a human donor who donated a stem cell graft to a child with acute lymphoblastic leukemia.

This clonotype was found a few times. The V gene is TRBV5-1, the J gene TRBJ2-3; 8 positions match TRBD1. J lost 2 bases, V lost 4 bases, and 3 bases had no gene match. The CDR3 spans 14 residues. Germline CDR1 is SGHRS and CDR2 is YFSETQ. This chain's CDR3 is CASSLGQDTDTQYF. The CDR3 DNA follows: TGCGCCAGCAGCCTGGGACAGGACACAGATACGCAGTATTTT.

This clonotype was seen more than once but under ten times. This chain uses TRBV12-3 or TRBV12-4 with TRBJ1-5; D is uncertain. V dropped 2 bases and J dropped 3 bases, with 2 bases sitting between them. This CDR3 has 12 amino acids. CDR3 DNA: TGTGCCAGCAGTTTAACCAATCAGCCCCAGCATTTT. Translating it yields CASSLTNQPQHF.

Only a few counts were recorded for this clonotype. The V gene is TRBV12-3 or TRBV12-4, the J gene TRBJ1-2; TRBD1 might be the D (6 bases). Trimming took off 4 bases at V and 2 bases at J, with 8 bases between the two ends. The CDR3 sequence is 13 residues long. Here the CDR3 reads CASSSTGNYGYTF. In nucleotides, the CDR3 is TGTGCCAGCAGTTCGACAGGAAACTATGGCTACACCTTC.

This chain connects TRBV6-5 to TRBJ1-1, with 10 bases matching TRBD1. CDR3 length: 17 residues. The germline V gene has CDR1 MNHEY and CDR2 SVGAGI. The V and J ends lost 4 bases and 1 base, in that order; junction bases with no gene match: 9. The CDR3 DNA sequence: TGTGCCAGCAGTTCCCTCCCGGGACAGGGGTCGAACACTGAAGCTTTCTTT. Translated: CASSSLPGQGSNTEAFF.

The genes are TRBV6-5 and TRBJ2-3, with TRBD2 matching over 7 bases. The CDR3 is 14 residues long. V lost 5 bases and J lost 6; bases outside the gene matches: 8. CDR1 is MNHEY and CDR2 is SVGAGI in the germline V gene. CDR3 in DNA: TGTGCCAGCAGTATATTCGGGGGGAGGGATACGCAGTATTTT. Translated, it gives CASSIFGGRDTQYF.

This clonotype was found many times. The CDR3 sequence is CSAKTPANEKLFF. The CDR3, as DNA: TGCAGTGCTAAGACACCCGCTAATGAAAAACTGTTTTTT. This chain uses TRBV20-1 with TRBJ1-4, with D unclear. V lost 4 bases and J 3 bases, leaving 9 bases between the germline ends. CDR1 and CDR2 (germline): DFQATT, SNEGSKA (reference sequence). This CDR3 is 13 amino acids long.

This clonotype was seen repeatedly, ten times or more. The chain links TRBV11-1 to TRBJ1-1, with TRBD1 matching over 8 bases. Per germline, CDR1 SGHAT and CDR2 FQDESV (reference sequence). The ends lost 5 bases at V and 4 bases at J; junction bases unmatched: 18. The CDR3 spans 18 residues. CDR3 in amino acids: CASSPGGRGHPAGTEAFF. DNA for the CDR3: TGTGCCAGCAGCCCAGGGGGCAGGGGGCACCCAGCGGGCACTGAAGCTTTCTTT.

This clonotype was picked up a small number of times. This sequence joins TRBV4-1 and TRBJ2-5, with TRBD1 identical over 11 bases. V lost 4 bases and J lost 5; bases outside the gene matches: 9. CDR1 and CDR2 (germline): MGHRA, YSYEKL. This CDR3 has 16 residues. CDR3 in DNA: TGCGCCAGCAGCCGAGGACAGGGGGCTTTATCGGAGACCCAGTACTTC. Encoded protein: CASSRGQGALSETQYF.

The chain combines TRBV7-8 with TRBJ1-2; possibly TRBD1 for D (6 bases). CDR1 SGHVS and CDR2 FQNEAQ come from the germline V gene. V gave up 4 bases and J gave up 4 bases, with 13 bases separating them. The CDR3 has 14 amino acids. CDR3 in amino acids: CASSWGARTYGYTF. CDR3 sequence (DNA): TGTGCCAGCAGCTGGGGGGCGCGGACCTATGGCTACACCTTC.

This clonotype has a count of ten or more. The rearrangement joins TRBV4-3 to TRBJ2-1; no clear D. The V and J ends lost 0 bases and 8 bases respectively, with 8 bases between them. CDR3 size: 13 residues. Germline CDR1 and CDR2: LGHNA and YSLEER. The CDR3: CASSQDRWDEQFF. In nucleotides, the CDR3 is TGCGCCAGCAGCCAAGATCGTTGGGATGAGCAGTTCTTC.

The CDR3: CASSIGTRSSYNEQFF. The CDR3 bases are TGTGCCAGTAGTATAGGAACTAGAAGCTCCTACAATGAGCAGTTCTTC. V and J are TRBV19 and TRBJ2-1, with a tentative D call TRBD2 (5 bases). Germline V gene lookup returns CDR1 LNHDA and CDR2 SQIVND (reference sequence). The CDR3 sequence is 16 residues long. With 1 base removed from V and 0 bases from J, the gap between germline ends came to 10 bases.

This clonotype has a count of ten or more. This rearrangement joins TRBV5-1 to TRBJ2-1, with TRBD2 matching over 12 bases. This CDR3 has 17 residues. Germline lookup yields CDR1 SGHRS and CDR2 YFSETQ. With 9 bases clipped from V and 0 bases from J, the junction kept 10 bases outside the gene matches. CDR3 in amino acids: CATRRLAGESSYNEQFF. For the CDR3, the DNA is TGCGCCACCAGAAGACTAGCGGGGGAAAGCTCCTACAATGAGCAGTTCTTC.